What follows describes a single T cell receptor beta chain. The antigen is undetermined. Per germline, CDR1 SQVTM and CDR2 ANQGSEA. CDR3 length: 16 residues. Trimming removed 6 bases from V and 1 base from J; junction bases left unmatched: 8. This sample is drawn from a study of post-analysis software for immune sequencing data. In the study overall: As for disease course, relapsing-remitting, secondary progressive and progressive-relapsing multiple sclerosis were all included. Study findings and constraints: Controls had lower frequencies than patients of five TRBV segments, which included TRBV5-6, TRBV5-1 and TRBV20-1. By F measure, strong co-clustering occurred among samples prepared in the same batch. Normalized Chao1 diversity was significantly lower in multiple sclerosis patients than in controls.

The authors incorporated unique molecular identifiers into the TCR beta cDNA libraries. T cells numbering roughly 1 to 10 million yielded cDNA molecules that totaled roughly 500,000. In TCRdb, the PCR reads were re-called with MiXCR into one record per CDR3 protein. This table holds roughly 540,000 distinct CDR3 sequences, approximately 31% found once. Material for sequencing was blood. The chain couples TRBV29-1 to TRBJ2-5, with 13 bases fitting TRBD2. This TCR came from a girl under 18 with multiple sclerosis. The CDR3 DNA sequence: TGCAGCGTGGCCCAACTAGCGGGGGGGTCCCAAGAGACCCAGTACTTC. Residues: CSVAQLAGGSQETQYF.